This T cell receptor beta chain was sequenced during a study of T-cell reconstitution after alpha-beta-depleted transplantation in children. CDR3 length: 16 amino acids. The V segment lost 6 bases and the J segment 6 bases; nucleotides outside the gene matches: 11. The germline CDR1 and CDR2 sequences are DFQATT and SNEGSKA (reference sequence). Preparation of the TCRbeta library was carried out with unique molecular identifiers. TCRdb fed the PCR reads into MiXCR, producing one record per CDR3 protein. The sample has tens of thousands of distinct CDR3 sequences; roughly 4.4% are singletons. General study findings and limits: T-cell counts and diversity were attributed mostly to newly produced T cells one year after transplant. From surviving recipient T cells and thymic progenitors came the high day-60 TCRbeta diversity observed in some patients. Reported findings indicate that, about two months after transplant, alpha-beta T cells came from several hundred expanded clones, which were derived from non-depleted graft cells.

This clonotype was picked up many times. Its specificity is unknown. The sample in question was PBMCs, mostly from graft donor cells, obtained 180 days after TCRalphabeta/CD19-depleted stem cell transplant. The clonotype comes from a boy in the first two years of life who had a stem cell transplant for acute myeloid leukemia, so the T cells may come from the graft donor. This sequence joins TRBV20-1 and TRBJ2-1; 13 bases align to TRBD2. The CDR3 loop reads CSARLAGGRVSNEQFF. CDR3 nucleotide sequence: TGCAGTGCGCGACTAGCGGGGGGCCGGGTAAGCAATGAGCAGTTCTTC.